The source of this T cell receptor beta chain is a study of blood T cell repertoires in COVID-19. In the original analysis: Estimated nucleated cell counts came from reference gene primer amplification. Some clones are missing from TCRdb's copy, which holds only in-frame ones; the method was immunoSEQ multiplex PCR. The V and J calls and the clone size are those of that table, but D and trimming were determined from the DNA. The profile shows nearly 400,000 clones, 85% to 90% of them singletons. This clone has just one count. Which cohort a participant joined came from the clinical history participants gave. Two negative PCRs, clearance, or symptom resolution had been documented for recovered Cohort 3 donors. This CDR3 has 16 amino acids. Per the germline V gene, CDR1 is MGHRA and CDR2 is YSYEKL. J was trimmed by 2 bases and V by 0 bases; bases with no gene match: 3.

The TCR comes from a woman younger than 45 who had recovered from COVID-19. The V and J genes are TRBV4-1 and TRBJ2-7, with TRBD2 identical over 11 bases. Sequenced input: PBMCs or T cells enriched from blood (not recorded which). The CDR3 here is CASSQDVAGGTYEQYF. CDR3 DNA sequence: TGCGCCAGCAGCCAAGATGTAGCGGGGGGGACCTACGAGCAGTACTTC.